Below are 3 T cell receptor beta chains sequenced from a single sample in a study of blood T cells in healthy people across ages. A J-beta primer mix and a sample-barcoded 5' primer were used in a second PCR of about 7 to 12 cycles. One entry per CDR3 protein, called by TCRdb with MiXCR from the 5' RACE reads. Of over 950,000 distinct CDR3 sequences listed, under 40% are singletons. Material: blood. The receptors derive from a man between 18 and 29 years old in good health.

This clonotype was counted only a few times. The rearrangement joins TRBV2 to TRBJ2-3; D gene uncertain. CDR3 size: 15 residues. V lost 4 bases, J lost 0 bases, and 11 bases lay in between. CDR1 SNHLY and CDR2 FYNNEI come from the germline V gene. The CDR3 nucleotides read TGTGCCAGCAGTGGACAAGGAACTAGCACAGATACGCAGTATTTT. This gives the protein CASSGQGTSTDTQYF.

The chain employs TRBV5-1 and TRBJ2-1, with TRBD1 as a possible D gene (5 bases). CDR3 length: 14 residues. Germline CDR1 SGHRS, CDR2 YFSETQ. Trimming removed 2 bases from V and 5 bases from J, with 11 bases in between. The CDR3, as DNA: TGCGCCAGCAGCTTTCAGGGTTCGGACAATGAGCAGTTCTTC. It translates to CASSFQGSDNEQFF.

CDR3 in amino acids: CASSQDSWASYSTDTQYF. The CDR3 DNA follows: TGCGCCAGCAGCCAAGATTCCTGGGCTAGCTACAGCACAGATACGCAGTATTTT. This rearrangement joins TRBV4-3 to TRBJ2-3; D is perhaps TRBD2 (5 bases). Germline V lookup: CDR1 LGHNA, CDR2 YSLEER. The CDR3 is made up of 18 amino acids. V was cut by 0 bases and J by 0 bases, with 16 bases left in between.